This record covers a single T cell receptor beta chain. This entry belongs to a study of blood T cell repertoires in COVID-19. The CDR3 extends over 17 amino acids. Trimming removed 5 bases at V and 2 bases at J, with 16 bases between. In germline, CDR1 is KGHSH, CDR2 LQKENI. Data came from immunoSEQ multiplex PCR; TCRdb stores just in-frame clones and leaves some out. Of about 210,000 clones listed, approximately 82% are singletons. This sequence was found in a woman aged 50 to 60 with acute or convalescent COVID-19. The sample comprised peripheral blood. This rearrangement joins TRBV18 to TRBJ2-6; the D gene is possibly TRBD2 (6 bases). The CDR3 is CASSLMTSLTGANVLTF. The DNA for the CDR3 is TGTGCCAGCTCATTGATGACTAGTTTGACTGGGGCCAACGTCCTGACTTTC. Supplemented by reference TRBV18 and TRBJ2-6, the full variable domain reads NAGVMQNPRHLVRRRGQEARLRCSPMKGHSHVYWYRQLPEEGLKFMVYLQKENIIDESGMPKERFSAEFPKEGPSILRIQQVVRGDSAAYFCASSLMTSLTGANVLTFGAGSRLTVL.